Following are 25 T cell receptor beta chains from one sample sequenced in a study of vaccination effects on CD4 cells after COVID-19. The data were produced by immunoSEQ multiplex PCR, yet TCRdb's version contains in-frame clones alone and is incomplete. Of approximately 33,000 clones detected, roughly 69% appear once; the ten largest clones hold approximately 15%. Their antigens are not known. Sequencing in the ViraFEST assay came after antigen-specific CD4+ T cells had been expanded with viral peptide pools, which were used to stimulate PBMC. Culturing for around ten days preceded CD4+ T cell isolation. By PCR, the person was confirmed to have had SARS-CoV-2 infection between March and December 2020. Sequencing was performed on CD4+ T cells from PBMCs cultured with HCoV-NL63 spike peptides, taken before COVID-19 vaccination. These receptors were obtained from a human donor who had a prior SARS-CoV-2 infection.

This chain uses TRBV19 with TRBJ2-1; D might be TRBD2 (6 bases). Germline lookup yields CDR1 LNHDA and CDR2 SQIVND (reference sequence). The ends were cut back, 3 bases at V and 3 bases at J, with 12 bases in the middle. This CDR3 comprises 15 residues. The CDR3 sequence is CASSIGLANYNEQFF. The CDR3 coding sequence is TGTGCCAGTAGTATTGGGCTAGCGAACTACAATGAGCAGTTCTTC.

This clone was counted a few times. V usage is TRBV4-2 and J usage is TRBJ2-7, with D perhaps matching TRBD2 (6 bases). The CDR3 contains 17 residues. Germline CDR1 is LGHNA and CDR2 is YNFKEQ. Deletions cut 0 bases from V and 2 bases from J, with 17 bases between. DNA for the CDR3: TGTGCCAGCAGCCAAGAGTCGGGTCGGGAGAAGCCCTACGAGCAGTACTTC. It codes for CASSQESGREKPYEQYF.

This rearrangement joins TRBV7-9 to TRBJ1-2; no reliable D call. This CDR3 comprises 15 residues. The V gene's germline CDR1 is SEHNR and CDR2 FQNEAQ (reference sequence). V lost 2 bases and J 0 bases, leaving 10 bases between the germline ends. CDR3 amino acids: CASSLFGGTNYGYTF. The CDR3 nucleotides are TGTGCCAGCAGCTTATTTGGCGGTACTAACTATGGCTACACCTTC.

This sequence joins TRBV11-2 and TRBJ2-7; D may be TRBD1 (5 bases). Deletions cut 1 base from V and 1 base from J, with 5 bases between. CDR1 SGHAT and CDR2 FQNNGV come from the germline V gene. The CDR3 has 13 residues. The CDR3 region has the DNA TGTGCCAGCAGCTTAGGACAGTCCTACGAGCAGTACTTC. Residues: CASSLGQSYEQYF.

This clone was seen only a few times. V usage is TRBV2 and J usage is TRBJ2-2; 9 bases fit TRBD1. The J segment lost 2 bases and the V segment lost 6 bases, leaving 7 bases of the junction unmatched. The germline gives CDR1 SNHLY, CDR2 FYNNEI. The CDR3 contains 16 residues. This chain's CDR3 is CASSTGTGRNTGELFF. The CDR3 region has the DNA TGTGCCAGCAGCACAGGGACAGGGCGTAACACCGGGGAGCTGTTTTTT.

This clone has only one observation. The rearrangement links TRBV19 to TRBJ2-2, with TRBD1 matching 7 bases. The CDR3 is 16 residues long. The ends lost 5 bases at V and 1 base at J; junction bases unmatched: 7. Germline assignment: CDR1 LNHDA and CDR2 SQIVND (reference sequence). The CDR3 loop reads CASSLMGQRNTGELFF. CDR3 coding DNA: TGTGCCAGTAGTCTAATGGGACAGAGGAACACCGGGGAGCTGTTTTTT.

This clone was picked up a small number of times. V gene TRBV3-1 (or the pseudogene TRBV3-2) combines with J gene TRBJ2-7; D possibly uses TRBD1 or TRBD2 (5 bases each). Trimming shortened V by 5 bases and J by 2 bases, and 19 bases separated the two germline ends. Germline V lookup: CDR1 LGHDT, CDR2 YNNKEL (reference sequence). This CDR3 is 16 amino acids long. The DNA of the CDR3 is TGTGCCAGCAGCACTACCCCGGGACGGCCCACCTACGAGCAGTACTTC. It codes for CASSTTPGRPTYEQYF.

The table lists this clone with a count of one. The chain joins TRBV5-1 to TRBJ2-3, with 14 bases aligning to TRBD2. This CDR3 comprises 17 residues. Trimming at V came to 4 bases and at J to 4 bases, leaving 8 bases not matched to a gene. The germline V gene has CDR1 SGHRS and CDR2 YFSETQ. CDR3 sequence reads: CASSDLTSGRAADTQYF. CDR3 bases: TGCGCCAGCAGCGATTTGACTAGCGGGAGGGCCGCAGATACGCAGTATTTT.

The CDR3 spells CASPDRVPQPQHF. Here the CDR3 DNA reads TGTGCCAGCCCGGACAGGGTTCCTCAGCCCCAGCATTTT. The rearrangement joins TRBV2 to TRBJ1-5, with 8 bases aligning to TRBD1. This CDR3 is 13 amino acids long. The V segment lost 8 bases and the J segment 6 bases; nucleotides outside the gene matches: 6. Germline V CDR1 and CDR2: SNHLY, FYNNEI.

The V gene is TRBV2, the J gene TRBJ2-2; D is possibly TRBD1 or TRBD2 (5 bases each). Germline CDR1 and CDR2: SNHLY and FYNNEI. V was clipped by 7 bases and J by 1 base, with 13 bases between them. The CDR3 runs to 15 residues. The CDR3 sequence: CASIYVGENTGELFF. The CDR3 DNA reads as TGTGCCAGCATTTACGTGGGGGAGAACACCGGGGAGCTGTTTTTT.

On this clone: Other DNA sequences in this sample translate to the same CDR3. The V gene is TRBV5-1, the J gene TRBJ2-5; TRBD1 aligns across 7 bases. This CDR3 has 13 amino acids. The germline gives CDR1 SGHRS, CDR2 YFSETQ. The junction had 3 bases not matched to a gene; V was cut back by 5 bases and J by 2 bases. The CDR3 nucleotides read TGCGCCAGCAGTTTCAGGGGGCAAGAGACCCAGTACTTC. Amino acids: CASSFRGQETQYF.

This chain links TRBV9 with TRBJ2-2; TRBD2 might be the D (5 bases). This CDR3 has 15 amino acids. V lost 2 bases, J lost 5 bases, and 13 bases lay in between. Germline V gene lookup returns CDR1 SGDLS and CDR2 YYNGEE. CDR3 DNA sequence: TGTGCCAGCAGCGTGAGAGGGAGCCAAACCGGGGAGCTGTTTTTT. It codes for CASSVRGSQTGELFF.

This clone was seen more than once but under ten times. The chain is built from TRBV6-4 and TRBJ2-3; 10 bases agree with TRBD2. Losses at the gene ends were 4 bases for V and 2 bases for J; bases not matched to a gene: 3. CDR1 and CDR2 from the germline V gene are MRHNA and SNTAGT. The CDR3 is 15 amino acids. Written as DNA, the CDR3 is TGTGCCAGCAGTGTAGCGGGAGGCGCCACAGATACGCAGTATTTT. Translating it yields CASSVAGGATDTQYF.

This clone was observed a handful of times. The chain is built from TRBV3-1 (or the pseudogene TRBV3-2) and TRBJ1-2; TRBD1 might be the D (5 bases). The CDR3 consists of 15 residues. Germline assignment: CDR1 LGHDT and CDR2 YNNKEL (reference sequence). V shed 0 bases and J shed 4 bases, with 12 bases lying between them. The DNA for the CDR3 is TGTGCCAGCAGCCAAGATCTGGCCAGGGTCTATGGCTACACCTTC. Residues: CASSQDLARVYGYTF.

The gene calls are TRBV6-6 and TRBJ2-1; D uncertain. The germline V and J ends were trimmed by 4 bases and 8 bases, with 9 bases remaining between them. The CDR3 extends over 12 amino acids. Per germline, CDR1 MNHNY and CDR2 SVGAGI (reference sequence). The CDR3 sequence is CASSFSADEQFF. The CDR3 coding sequence is TGTGCCAGCAGTTTTTCGGCAGATGAGCAGTTCTTC.

The chain has TRBV28 and TRBJ2-7; a possible D gene is TRBD1 (6 bases). The germline CDR1 and CDR2 sequences are MDHEN and SYDVKM. Deletions cut 7 bases from V and 0 bases from J, with 10 bases between. This CDR3 comprises 13 residues. CDR3 sequence (DNA): TGTGCCAGCACCACAGGGAGCTCCTACGAGCAGTACTTC. Protein product: CASTTGSSYEQYF.

The rearrangement joins TRBV9 to TRBJ2-5; possibly TRBD2 for D (5 bases). Germline V gene sequence: CDR1 SGDLS, CDR2 YYNGEE. This CDR3 region has 13 residues. V shed 0 bases and J shed 5 bases, with 8 bases lying between them. CDR3 sequence reads: CASSVGRLETQYF. CDR3 nucleotides: TGTGCCAGCAGCGTAGGGAGGCTTGAGACCCAGTACTTC.

This clone has a handful of counts. The chain carries TRBV7-2 and TRBJ1-2; D is perhaps TRBD1 (5 bases). Germline lookup yields CDR1 SGHTA and CDR2 FQGNSA. This CDR3 contains 16 residues. V was trimmed by 5 bases and J by 8 bases, leaving 24 bases between them. DNA for the CDR3: TGTGCCAGCAGCCAAATCCCCGCCAGGGAGGTGGCGGGCTACACCTTC. It codes for CASSQIPAREVAGYTF.

The gene calls are TRBV11-2 and TRBJ2-5, with 11 bases matching TRBD1. Germline V lookup: CDR1 SGHAT, CDR2 FQNNGV. The CDR3 extends over 15 amino acids. Germline trimming cut 8 bases from V and 2 bases from J; bases unmatched to any gene: 7. This chain's CDR3 is CASGSGTGGQETQYF. As DNA, the CDR3 is TGTGCCAGCGGATCCGGGACAGGGGGTCAAGAGACCCAGTACTTC.

This rearrangement joins TRBV7-9 to TRBJ2-7; D remains unclear. V lost 1 base and J lost 6, with 7 bases in between. The CDR3 runs to 12 residues. Germline V gene lookup returns CDR1 SEHNR and CDR2 FQNEAQ (reference sequence). CDR3 sequence: CASSLGVGEQYF. The CDR3 DNA reads as TGTGCCAGCAGCTTAGGGGTAGGCGAGCAGTACTTC.

The V gene is TRBV6-5, the J gene TRBJ1-5; 7 nucleotides align to TRBD1. The V and J ends lost 5 bases and 6 bases, in that order; junction bases with no gene match: 1. The length of the CDR3 is 12 residues. Per the germline V gene, CDR1 is MNHEY and CDR2 is SVGAGI. CDR3 DNA sequence: TGTGCCAGCAGTCCAGGGGGTCAGCCCCAGCATTTT. Translation gives CASSPGGQPQHF.

The V and J genes are TRBV5-5 and TRBJ2-7; D is unresolved. The CDR3 is 14 amino acids. The ends were cut back, 0 bases at V and 6 bases at J, with 13 bases in the middle. CDR1 SGHKS and CDR2 YYEKEE come from the germline V gene (reference sequence). The CDR3 sequence: CASSLGTTLGEQYF. CDR3 in DNA: TGTGCCAGCAGCTTGGGGACCACCCTCGGCGAGCAGTACTTC.

The chain is built from TRBV12-3 or TRBV12-4 and TRBJ2-7; D is perhaps TRBD2 (6 bases). The CDR3 covers 13 residues. The V end lost 3 bases, the J end lost 3 bases, and 9 bases lay between the germline ends. CDR3 nucleotide sequence: TGTGCCAGCAGTTTTTGGGGGGACTACGAGCAGTACTTC. Translation gives CASSFWGDYEQYF.

The J gene is TRBJ2-3, the V gene TRBV4-1; D is unclear. Trimming took 3 bases from V and 0 from J, leaving 7 bases between them. This CDR3 is 14 amino acids long. The germline gives CDR1 MGHRA, CDR2 YSYEKL. The CDR3 DNA reads TGCGCCAGCAGCCATGCGGCTAGCACAGATACGCAGTATTTT. This gives the protein CASSHAASTDTQYF.

This clone appeared a single time. The chain carries TRBV5-6 and TRBJ1-1, with a possible D match to TRBD1 (5 bases). Germline CDR1 reads SGHDT; CDR2 reads YYEEEE. This CDR3 comprises 14 residues. Trimming cost V 4 bases and J 1 base, with 11 bases left between them. Here the CDR3 reads CASSPMGRNTEAFF. The DNA for the CDR3 is TGTGCCAGCAGCCCGATGGGACGGAACACTGAAGCTTTCTTT.